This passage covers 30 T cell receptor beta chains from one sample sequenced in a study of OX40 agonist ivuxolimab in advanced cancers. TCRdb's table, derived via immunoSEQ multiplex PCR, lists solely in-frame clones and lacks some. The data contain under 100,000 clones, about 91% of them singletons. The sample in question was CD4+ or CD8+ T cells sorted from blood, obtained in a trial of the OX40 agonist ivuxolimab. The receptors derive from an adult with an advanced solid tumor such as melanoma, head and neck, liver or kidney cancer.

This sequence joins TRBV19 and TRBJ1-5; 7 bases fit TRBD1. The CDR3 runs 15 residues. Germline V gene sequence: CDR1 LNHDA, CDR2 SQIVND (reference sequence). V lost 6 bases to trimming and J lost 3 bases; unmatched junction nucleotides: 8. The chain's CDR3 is CASSIGGTVNQPQHF. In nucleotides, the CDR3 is TGTGCCAGTAGCATCGGTGGGACAGTCAATCAGCCCCAGCATTTT.

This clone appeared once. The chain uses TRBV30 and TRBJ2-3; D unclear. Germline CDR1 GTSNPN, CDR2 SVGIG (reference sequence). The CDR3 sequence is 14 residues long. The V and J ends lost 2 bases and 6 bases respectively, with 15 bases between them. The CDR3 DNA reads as TGTGCCTGGAGTCTGGCCCCCGTCTCGGATACGCAGTATTTT. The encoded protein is CAWSLAPVSDTQYF.

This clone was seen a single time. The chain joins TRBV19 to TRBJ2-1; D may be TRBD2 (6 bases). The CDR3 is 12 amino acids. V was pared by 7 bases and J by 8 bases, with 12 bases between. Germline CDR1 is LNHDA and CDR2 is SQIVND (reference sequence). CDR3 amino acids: CASKGGEHEQFF. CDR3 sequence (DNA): TGTGCCAGTAAAGGAGGGGAGCATGAGCAGTTCTTC. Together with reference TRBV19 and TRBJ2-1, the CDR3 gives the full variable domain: DGGITQSPKYLFRKEGQNVTLSCEQNLNHDAMYWYRQDPGQGLRLIYYSQIVNDFQKGDIAEGYSVSREKKESFPLTVTSAQKNPTAFYLCASKGGEHEQFFGPGTRLTVL.

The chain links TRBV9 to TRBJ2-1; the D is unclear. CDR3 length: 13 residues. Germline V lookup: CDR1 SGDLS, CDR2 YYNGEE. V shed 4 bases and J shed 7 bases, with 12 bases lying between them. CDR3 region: CASSLGEWNEQFF. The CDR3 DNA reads TGTGCCAGCAGCCTCGGTGAGTGGAATGAGCAGTTCTTC.

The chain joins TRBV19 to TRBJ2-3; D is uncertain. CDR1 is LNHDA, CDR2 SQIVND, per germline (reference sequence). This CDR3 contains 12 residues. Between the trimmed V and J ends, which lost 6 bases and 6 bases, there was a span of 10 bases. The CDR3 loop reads CASSQAVDTQYF. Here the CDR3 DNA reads TGTGCCAGTAGCCAAGCCGTTGATACGCAGTATTTT.

CDR3 sequence reads: CASSLDTVNYGYTF. Here the CDR3 DNA reads TGTGCCAGCAGCCTGGACACCGTAAACTATGGCTACACCTTC. The chain recombines TRBV14 with TRBJ1-2; a possible D gene is TRBD1 (5 bases). The CDR3 extends over 14 amino acids. Trimming cost V 4 bases and J 2 bases, with 11 bases left between them. CDR1 SGHDN and CDR2 FVKESK come from the germline V gene.

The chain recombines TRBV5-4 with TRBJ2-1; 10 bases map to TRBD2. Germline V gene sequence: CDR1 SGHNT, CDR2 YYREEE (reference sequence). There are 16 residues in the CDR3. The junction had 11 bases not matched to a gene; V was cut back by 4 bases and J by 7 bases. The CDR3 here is CASSPPTSGVRNEQFF. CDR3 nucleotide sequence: TGTGCCAGCAGCCCACCTACTAGCGGGGTTCGGAATGAGCAGTTCTTC.

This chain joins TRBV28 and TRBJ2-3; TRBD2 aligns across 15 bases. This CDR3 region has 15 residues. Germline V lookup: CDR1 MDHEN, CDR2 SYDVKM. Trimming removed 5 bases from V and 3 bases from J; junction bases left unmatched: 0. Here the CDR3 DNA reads TGTGCCAGCAGTGGACTAGCGGGAGGGACAGATACGCAGTATTTT. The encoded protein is CASSGLAGGTDTQYF.

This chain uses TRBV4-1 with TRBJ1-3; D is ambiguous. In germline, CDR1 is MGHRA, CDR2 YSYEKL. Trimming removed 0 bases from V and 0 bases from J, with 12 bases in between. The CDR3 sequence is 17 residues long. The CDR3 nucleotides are TGCGCCAGCAGCCAAGAGATGACACGATTCTCTGGAAACACCATATATTTT. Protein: CASSQEMTRFSGNTIYF.

The CDR3 reads CASSLGTGVGYEQYF. CDR3 in DNA: TGCGCCAGCAGCTTGGGGACAGGGGTTGGGTACGAGCAGTACTTC. The gene calls are TRBV5-1 and TRBJ2-7, with 9 nucleotides matching TRBD1. Per germline, CDR1 SGHRS and CDR2 YFSETQ. Trimming removed 0 bases from V and 4 bases from J; junction bases left unmatched: 5. The CDR3 is made up of 15 amino acids.

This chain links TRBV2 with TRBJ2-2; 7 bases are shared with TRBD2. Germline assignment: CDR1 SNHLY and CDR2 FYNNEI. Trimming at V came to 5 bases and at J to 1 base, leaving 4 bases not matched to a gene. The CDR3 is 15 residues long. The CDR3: CASSLSGLNTGELFF. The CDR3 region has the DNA TGTGCCAGCAGTCTTAGCGGGCTGAACACCGGGGAGCTGTTTTTT. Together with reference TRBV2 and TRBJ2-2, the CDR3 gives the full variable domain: EPEVTQTPSHQVTQMGQEVILRCVPISNHLYFYWYRQILGQKVEFLVSFYNNEISEKSEIFDDQFSVERPDGSNFTLKIRSTKLEDSAMYFCASSLSGLNTGELFFGEGSRLTVL.

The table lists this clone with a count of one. CDR3 nucleotides: TGTGCCAGCAGCCCCTCGGGTTCCTACAATGAGCAGTTCTTC. It codes for CASSPSGSYNEQFF. This chain connects TRBV7-2 to TRBJ2-1; D is uncertain. This CDR3 spans 14 amino acids. Germline CDR1 is SGHTA and CDR2 is FQGNSA. The V and J ends lost 5 bases and 1 base respectively, with 9 bases between them.

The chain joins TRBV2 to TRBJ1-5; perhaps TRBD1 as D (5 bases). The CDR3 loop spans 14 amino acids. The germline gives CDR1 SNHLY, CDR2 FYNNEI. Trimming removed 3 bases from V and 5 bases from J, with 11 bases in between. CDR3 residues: CASSDRAGYQPQHF. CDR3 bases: TGTGCCAGCAGTGATAGGGCAGGGTATCAGCCCCAGCATTTT.

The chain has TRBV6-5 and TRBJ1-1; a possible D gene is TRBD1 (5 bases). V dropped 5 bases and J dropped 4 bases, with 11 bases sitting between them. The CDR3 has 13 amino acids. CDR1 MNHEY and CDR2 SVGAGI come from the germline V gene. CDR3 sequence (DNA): TGTGCCAGCAGTGCCCGGGGGGGCACTGAAGCTTTCTTT. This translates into CASSARGGTEAFF.

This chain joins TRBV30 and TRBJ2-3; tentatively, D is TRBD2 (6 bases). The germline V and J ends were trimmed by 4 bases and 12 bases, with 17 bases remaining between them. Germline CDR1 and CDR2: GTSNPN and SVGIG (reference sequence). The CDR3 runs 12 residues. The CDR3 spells CAWKTGGRPQYF. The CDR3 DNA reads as TGTGCCTGGAAAACAGGTGGGAGGCCCCAGTATTTT.

CDR3 sequence reads: CASSRLAGDNEQFF. CDR3 sequence (DNA): TGTGCCAGCAGCCGACTAGCGGGAGACAATGAGCAGTTCTTC. V and J are TRBV2 and TRBJ2-1, with TRBD2 matching 12 bases. CDR3 length equals 14 residues. V lost 6 bases, J lost 5 bases, and 2 bases stayed unmatched. In germline, CDR1 is SNHLY, CDR2 FYNNEI.

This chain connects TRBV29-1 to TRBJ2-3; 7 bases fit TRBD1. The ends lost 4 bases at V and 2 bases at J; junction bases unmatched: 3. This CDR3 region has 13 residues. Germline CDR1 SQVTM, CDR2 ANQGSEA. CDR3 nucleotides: TGCAGCGTTGGTGGGACAGCCACAGATACGCAGTATTTT. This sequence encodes CSVGGTATDTQYF.

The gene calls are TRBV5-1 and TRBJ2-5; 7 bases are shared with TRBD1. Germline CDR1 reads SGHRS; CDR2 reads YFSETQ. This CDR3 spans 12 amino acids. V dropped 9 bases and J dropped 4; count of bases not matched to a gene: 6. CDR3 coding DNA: TGCGCCACCCGACAGGGACGAGAGACCCAGTACTTC. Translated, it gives CATRQGRETQYF. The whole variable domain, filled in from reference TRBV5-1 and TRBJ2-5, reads KAGVTQTPRYLIKTRGQQVTLSCSPISGHRSVSWYQQTPGQGLQFLFEYFSETQRNKGNFPGRFSGRQFSNSRSEMNVSTLELGDSALYLCATRQGRETQYFGPGTRLLVL.

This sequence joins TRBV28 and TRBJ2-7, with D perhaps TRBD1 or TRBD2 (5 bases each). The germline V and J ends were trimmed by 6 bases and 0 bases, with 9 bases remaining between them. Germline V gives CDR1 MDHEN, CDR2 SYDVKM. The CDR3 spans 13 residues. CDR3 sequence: CASSWDLSYEQYF. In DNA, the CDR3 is TGTGCCAGCAGCTGGGACCTCTCCTACGAGCAGTACTTC.

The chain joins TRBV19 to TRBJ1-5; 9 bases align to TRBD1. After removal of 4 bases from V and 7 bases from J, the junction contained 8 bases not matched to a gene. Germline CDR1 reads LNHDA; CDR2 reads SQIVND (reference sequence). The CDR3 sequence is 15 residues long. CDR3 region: CASSTRGQGGQPQHF. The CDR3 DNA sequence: TGTGCCAGTAGTACCCGGGGACAGGGAGGACAGCCCCAGCATTTT.

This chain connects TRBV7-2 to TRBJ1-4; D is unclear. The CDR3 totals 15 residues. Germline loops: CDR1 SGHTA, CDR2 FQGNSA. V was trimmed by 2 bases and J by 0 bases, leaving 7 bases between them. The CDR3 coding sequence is TGTGCCAGCAGCTTAAATACAGCAACTAATGAAAAACTGTTTTTT. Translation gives CASSLNTATNEKLFF. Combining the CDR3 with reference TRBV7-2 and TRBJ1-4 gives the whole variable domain GAGVSQSPSNKVTEKGKDVELRCDPISGHTALYWYRQSLGQGLEFLIYFQGNSAPDKSGLPSDRFSAERTGGSVSTLTIQRTQQEDSAVYLCASSLNTATNEKLFFGSGTQLSVL.

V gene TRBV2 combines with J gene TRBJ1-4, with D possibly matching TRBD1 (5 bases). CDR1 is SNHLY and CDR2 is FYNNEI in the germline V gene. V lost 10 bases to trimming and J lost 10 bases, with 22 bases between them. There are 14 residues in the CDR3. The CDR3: CATSPLDSRGKLFF. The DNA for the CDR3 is TGTGCCACCTCCCCCTTAGACAGTCGAGGAAAACTGTTTTTT.

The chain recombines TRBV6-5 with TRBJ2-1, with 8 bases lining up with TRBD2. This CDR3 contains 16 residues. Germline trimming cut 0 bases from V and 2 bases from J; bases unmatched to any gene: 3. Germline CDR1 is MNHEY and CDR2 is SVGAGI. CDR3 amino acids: CASSYSSGVTYNEQFF. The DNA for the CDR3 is TGTGCCAGCAGTTACTCTAGCGGGGTGACCTACAATGAGCAGTTCTTC.

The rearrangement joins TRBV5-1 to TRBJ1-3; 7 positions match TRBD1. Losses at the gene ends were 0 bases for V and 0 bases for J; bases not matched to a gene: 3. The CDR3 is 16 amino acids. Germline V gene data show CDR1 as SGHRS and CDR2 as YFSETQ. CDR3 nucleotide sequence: TGCGCCAGCAGCTTGGGCCGGGACAGCTCTGGAAACACCATATATTTT. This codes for CASSLGRDSSGNTIYF.

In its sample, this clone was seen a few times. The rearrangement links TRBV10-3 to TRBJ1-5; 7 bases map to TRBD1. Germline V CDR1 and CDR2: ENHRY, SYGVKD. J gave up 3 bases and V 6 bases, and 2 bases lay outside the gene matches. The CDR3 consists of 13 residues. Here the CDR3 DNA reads TGTGCCATCAGAGGGGGCTTCAATCAGCCCCAGCATTTT. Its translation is CAIRGGFNQPQHF.

CDR3 bases: TGTGCCAGCACACACACCCGGGACAGGGCAAGAGCTAACTATGGCTACACCTTC. It translates to CASTHTRDRARANYGYTF. The chain joins TRBV28 to TRBJ1-2; TRBD1 matches at 9 bases. V trimming: 7 bases; J trimming: 0 bases; junction bases outside the gene matches: 15. Per the germline V gene, CDR1 is MDHEN and CDR2 is SYDVKM. The CDR3 contains 18 residues.

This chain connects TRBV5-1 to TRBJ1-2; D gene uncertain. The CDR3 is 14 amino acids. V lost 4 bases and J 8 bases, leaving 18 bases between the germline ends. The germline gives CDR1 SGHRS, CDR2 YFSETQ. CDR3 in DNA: TGCGCCAGCAGCGATACTATACCCCAGAACGGCTACACCTTC. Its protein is CASSDTIPQNGYTF.

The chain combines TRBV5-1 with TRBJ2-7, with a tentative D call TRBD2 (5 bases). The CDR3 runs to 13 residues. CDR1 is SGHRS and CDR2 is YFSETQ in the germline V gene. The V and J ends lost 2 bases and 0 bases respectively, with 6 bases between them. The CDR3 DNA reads TGCGCCAGCAGCTTTACTAGCTCCTACGAGCAGTACTTC. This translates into CASSFTSSYEQYF.

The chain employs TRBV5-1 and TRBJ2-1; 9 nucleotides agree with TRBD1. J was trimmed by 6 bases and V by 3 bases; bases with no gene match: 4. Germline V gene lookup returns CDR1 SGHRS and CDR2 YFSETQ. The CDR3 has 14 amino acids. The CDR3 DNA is TGCGCCAGCAGCTCGGGACAGGGTGGCAATGAGCAGTTCTTC. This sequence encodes CASSSGQGGNEQFF.

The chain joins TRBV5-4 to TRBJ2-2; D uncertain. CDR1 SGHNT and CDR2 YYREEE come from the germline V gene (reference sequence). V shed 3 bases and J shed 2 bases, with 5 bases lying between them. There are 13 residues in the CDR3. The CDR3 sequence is CASSSDNTGELFF. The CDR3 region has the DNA TGTGCCAGCAGCTCAGACAACACCGGGGAGCTGTTTTTT.